These 16 T cell receptor beta chains were all obtained from the same sample, sequenced in a study of PD-L1 blockade in urothelial cancer. Measured with immunoSEQ multiplex PCR; TCRdb has only the in-frame clones, and not every one. The sample holds 70,000 to 75,000 clones, 70% to 90% seen once. The input for sequencing was PBMCs, taken around atezolizumab (anti-PD-L1) treatment. The receptors come from a man aged 55-75 years with urothelial cancer.

This chain joins TRBV2 and TRBJ1-4, with 7 nucleotides matching TRBD1. The germline CDR1 and CDR2 sequences are SNHLY and FYNNEI. The CDR3 extends over 14 amino acids. V trimming: 4 bases; J trimming: 8 bases; junction bases outside the gene matches: 7. The CDR3 reads CASSGQGRGEKLFF. CDR3 sequence (DNA): TGTGCCAGCAGTGGACAGGGACGAGGAGAAAAACTGTTTTTT.

This clone was recorded only once. V is TRBV27 and J is TRBJ2-2; perhaps TRBD2 as D (6 bases). Per the germline V gene, CDR1 is MNHEY and CDR2 is SMNVEV (reference sequence). The CDR3 is 15 residues long. Trimming shortened V by 6 bases and J by 3 bases, and 14 bases separated the two germline ends. CDR3 bases: TGTGCCAGCAGGCGCGGGACTGGTTACACCGGGGAGCTGTTTTTT. Protein: CASRRGTGYTGELFF.

The chain combines TRBV19 with TRBJ1-5, with D tentatively TRBD1 (6 bases). This CDR3 is 15 amino acids long. Germline CDR1 LNHDA, CDR2 SQIVND (reference sequence). V lost 4 bases and J lost 3, with 13 bases in between. CDR3 nucleotides: TGTGCCAGTAGTAAAAACAGGGAGTACAATCAGCCCCAGCATTTT. It encodes CASSKNREYNQPQHF. The full variable domain, completed using reference TRBV19 and TRBJ1-5, is DGGITQSPKYLFRKEGQNVTLSCEQNLNHDAMYWYRQDPGQGLRLIYYSQIVNDFQKGDIAEGYSVSREKKESFPLTVTSAQKNPTAFYLCASSKNREYNQPQHFGDGTRLSIL.

This clone was seen only once. V is TRBV9 and J is TRBJ2-1; 11 bases are a match to TRBD2. Losses at the gene ends were 4 bases for V and 3 bases for J; bases not matched to a gene: 9. Germline CDR1 is SGDLS and CDR2 is YYNGEE. The CDR3 covers 17 residues. The CDR3 here is CASSPRRLAGRYNEQFF. CDR3 nucleotides: TGTGCCAGCAGCCCCCGGAGACTAGCGGGGCGCTACAATGAGCAGTTCTTC.

The chain joins TRBV2 to TRBJ2-5, with TRBD2 identical over 8 bases. The CDR3 totals 13 residues. The V gene's germline CDR1 is SNHLY and CDR2 FYNNEI. V dropped 9 bases and J dropped 4; count of bases not matched to a gene: 7. For the CDR3, the DNA is TGTGCCAGAGGGCCCGGGGGGGGAGAGACCCAGTACTTC. Residues: CARGPGGGETQYF.

The rearrangement links TRBV6-6 to TRBJ1-4; D gene uncertain. From germline, CDR1 is MNHNY and CDR2 SVGAGI (reference sequence). V was clipped by 0 bases and J by 0 bases, with 5 bases between them. The CDR3 runs 15 residues. The chain's CDR3 is CASSYSAATNEKLFF. Written as DNA, the CDR3 is TGTGCCAGCAGTTACTCAGCGGCAACTAATGAAAAACTGTTTTTT.

This chain links TRBV2 with TRBJ1-2; tentatively, D is TRBD1 (6 bases). Trimming left V 5 bases short and J 0 bases short, with 13 bases between. The CDR3 is made up of 15 amino acids. Germline CDR1 reads SNHLY; CDR2 reads FYNNEI. The CDR3 nucleotides read TGTGCCAGCAGTAAGAACAGGGAATCTAACTATGGCTACACCTTC. Translating it yields CASSKNRESNYGYTF.

This chain links TRBV6-1 with TRBJ1-3; D might be TRBD1 (5 bases). The germline CDR1 and CDR2 sequences are MNHNS and SASEGT. V was clipped by 2 bases and J by 8 bases, with 13 bases between them. The CDR3 length is 14 residues. For the CDR3, the DNA is TGTGCCAGCAGTGAACTGACAGTGGGTCACACCATATATTTT. Residues: CASSELTVGHTIYF.

The gene calls are TRBV28 and TRBJ2-2, with 11 bases lining up with TRBD2. CDR3 size: 14 residues. CDR1 is MDHEN, CDR2 SYDVKM, per germline. The V segment lost 5 bases and the J segment 6 bases; nucleotides outside the gene matches: 2. CDR3 nucleotide sequence: TGTGCCAGCAGTCCTAGCGGGAGGCCCGGGGAGCTGTTTTTT. It codes for CASSPSGRPGELFF. Full variable domain (rest looked up from reference TRBV28 and TRBJ2-2): DVKVTQSSRYLVKRTGEKVFLECVQDMDHENMFWYRQDPGLGLRLIYFSYDVKMKEKGDIPEGYSVSREKKERFSLILESASTNQTSMYLCASSPSGRPGELFFGEGSRLTVL.

The rearrangement joins TRBV7-2 to TRBJ1-5; tentative D call: TRBD1 (5 bases). V gave up 0 bases and J gave up 4 bases, with 7 bases separating them. The CDR3 consists of 14 residues. Germline V CDR1 and CDR2: SGHTA, FQGNSA. CDR3 sequence: CASSLAQGNQPQHF. The CDR3 DNA reads TGTGCCAGCAGCTTAGCGCAGGGAAATCAGCCCCAGCATTTT.

This chain joins TRBV4-2 and TRBJ2-2, with 7 bases identical to TRBD2. J was trimmed by 2 bases and V by 4 bases; bases with no gene match: 4. This CDR3 has 15 amino acids. Germline V gene lookup returns CDR1 LGHNA and CDR2 YNFKEQ. CDR3 DNA: TGTGCCAGCAGCCTCGAGCGGGGCAACACCGGGGAGCTGTTTTTT. Its protein is CASSLERGNTGELFF.

In this sample, this clone turned up a few times. This chain uses TRBV7-8 with TRBJ1-4, with TRBD1 identical over 10 bases. The germline CDR1 and CDR2 sequences are SGHVS and FQNEAQ. Losses at the gene ends were 2 bases for V and 3 bases for J; bases not matched to a gene: 12. The CDR3 sequence is 19 residues long. The chain's CDR3 is CASSLPRDRGRSPNEKLFF. CDR3 coding DNA: TGTGCCAGCAGCTTACCTCGGGACAGGGGACGTTCTCCTAATGAAAAACTGTTTTTT. Filled out from reference TRBV7-8 and TRBJ1-4, the complete variable domain reads GAGVSQSPRYKVAKRGQDVALRCDPISGHVSLFWYQQALGQGPEFLTYFQNEAQLDKSGLPSDRFFAERPEGSVSTLKIQRTQQEDSAVYLCASSLPRDRGRSPNEKLFFGSGTQLSVL.

The genes are TRBV28 and TRBJ1-2; 10 nucleotides line up with TRBD1. The V gene end was trimmed by 5 bases and the J gene end by 8 bases; junction bases not matched to a gene: 8. This CDR3 contains 14 residues. Per the germline V gene, CDR1 is MDHEN and CDR2 is SYDVKM. The CDR3 DNA reads TGTGCCAGCAGTCCGGACAGGGGGGAAAGCGGCTACACCTTC. Amino acids: CASSPDRGESGYTF.

The V and J genes are TRBV18 and TRBJ2-7; TRBD1 agrees at 9 bases. V shed 5 bases and J 4 bases; nucleotides not matched to a gene: 9. This CDR3 is built from 15 residues. Germline V CDR1 and CDR2: KGHSH, LQKENI. The CDR3 is CASSSAGTGPYEQYF. DNA for the CDR3: TGTGCCAGCTCATCTGCCGGGACAGGGCCTTACGAGCAGTACTTC.

This rearrangement joins TRBV6-1 to TRBJ1-5; D is unclear. The germline CDR1 and CDR2 sequences are MNHNS and SASEGT. V lost 1 base and J lost 0, with 19 bases in between. The CDR3 spans 19 residues. The CDR3 sequence is CASSEGSGGSRLSNQPQHF. The CDR3 DNA is TGTGCCAGCAGTGAAGGCTCCGGTGGCAGTCGACTTAGCAATCAGCCCCAGCATTTT.

This rearrangement joins TRBV19 to TRBJ2-2; a weak D match, TRBD2 (5 bases). Germline CDR1 reads LNHDA; CDR2 reads SQIVND (reference sequence). This CDR3 has 15 amino acids. Deletions cut 5 bases from V and 0 bases from J, with 10 bases between. DNA of the CDR3: TGTGCCAGTAGTCCGACTACTACGAACACCGGGGAGCTGTTTTTT. Its protein product is CASSPTTTNTGELFF.